This TCR beta chain is from a study of identical twins. Study outcomes and limitations: Memory repertoires lacked the insertion deficit that abundant cord blood beta clonotypes showed.

This clonotype showed up just a few times. Its antigen is not identified. CDR3 length: 15 amino acids. V lost 3 bases and J 4 bases, leaving 12 bases between the germline ends. Germline CDR1 is SEHNR and CDR2 is FQNEAQ (reference sequence). A template switching step contributed a universal primer site, while unique molecular identifiers were present in the cDNA. TCRdb passed the 5' RACE reads through MiXCR, listing each CDR3 protein once. The data hold a few hundred thousand distinct CDR3 sequences, with around 9.6% observed a single time. Each donor was a healthy Caucasian. This sample also belongs to another study, concerning yellow fever vaccine responses in identical twins. That work contributes: Twins reportedly showed a vaccine T cell response that seemed partly convergent and partly personalized.

Input material: PBMCs. This chain connects TRBV7-9 to TRBJ2-2; D perhaps matches TRBD1 (5 bases). The sequence was obtained from a woman under 30 in good health. CDR3 loop: CASSFQGVGTGELFF. The CDR3 DNA reads as TGTGCCAGCAGCTTTCAGGGTGTTGGCACCGGGGAGCTGTTTTTT. The full variable domain, in which reference TRBV7-9 and TRBJ2-2 provide the parts outside the CDR3, is DTGVSQNPRHKITKRGQNVTFRCDPISEHNRLYWYRQTLGQGPEFLTYFQNEAQLEKSRLLSDRFSAERPKGSFSTLEIQRTEQGDSAMYLCASSFQGVGTGELFFGEGSRLTVL.